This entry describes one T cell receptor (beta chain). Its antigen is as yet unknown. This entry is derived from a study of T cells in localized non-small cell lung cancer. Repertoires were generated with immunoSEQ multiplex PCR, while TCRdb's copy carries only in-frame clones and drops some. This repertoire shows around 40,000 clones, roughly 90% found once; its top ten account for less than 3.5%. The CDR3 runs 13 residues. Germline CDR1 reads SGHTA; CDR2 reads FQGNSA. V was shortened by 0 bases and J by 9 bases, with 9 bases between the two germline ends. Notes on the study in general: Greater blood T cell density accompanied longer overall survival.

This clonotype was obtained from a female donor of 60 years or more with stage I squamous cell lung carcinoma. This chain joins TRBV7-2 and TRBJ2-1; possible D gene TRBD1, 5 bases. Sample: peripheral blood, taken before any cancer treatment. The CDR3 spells CASSLAGQAEQFF. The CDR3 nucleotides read TGTGCCAGCAGCTTAGCGGGGCAGGCTGAGCAGTTCTTC.